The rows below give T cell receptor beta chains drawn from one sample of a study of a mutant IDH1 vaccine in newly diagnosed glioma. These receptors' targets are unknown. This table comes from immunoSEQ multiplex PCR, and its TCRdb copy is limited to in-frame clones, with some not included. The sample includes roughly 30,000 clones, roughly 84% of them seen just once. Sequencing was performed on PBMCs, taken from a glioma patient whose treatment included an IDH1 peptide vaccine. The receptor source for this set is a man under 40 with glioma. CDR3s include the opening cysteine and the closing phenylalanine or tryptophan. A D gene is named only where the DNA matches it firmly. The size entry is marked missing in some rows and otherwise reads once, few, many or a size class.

cdr3_nt: TGTGCCAGCAGGACAGGGTTAGAGACCCAGTACTTC
cdr3_aa: CASRTGLETQYF
d_call: TRBD1
v_call: TRBV6-1
cdr3_length: 12
j_call: TRBJ2-5
clone_size: -

cdr3_nt: TGTGCCAGCAGCTTCACAAGCGGAGGGGGGGATAGGGAAAAACTGTTTTTT
cdr3_aa: CASSFTSGGGDREKLFF
d_call: -
v_call: TRBV13
cdr3_length: 17
j_call: TRBJ1-4
clone_size: -

cdr3_nt: TGTGCCAGCGTCACGACAGGGGCAAGCACTGAAGCTTTCTTT
cdr3_aa: CASVTTGASTEAFF
d_call: TRBD1
v_call: TRBV5-5
cdr3_length: 14
j_call: TRBJ1-1
clone_size: once

cdr3_nt: TGTGCCAGCAGTGACTCCGACGGAAGCTCTGGGGCCAACGTCCTGACTTTC
cdr3_aa: CASSDSDGSSGANVLTF
d_call: -
v_call: TRBV25-1
cdr3_length: 17
j_call: TRBJ2-6
clone_size: once

cdr3_nt: TGTGCCAGCAGCTTCGGAGGGGTAAACACCGGGGAGCTGTTTTTT
cdr3_aa: CASSFGGVNTGELFF
d_call: -
v_call: TRBV7-9
cdr3_length: 15
j_call: TRBJ2-2
clone_size: once

cdr3_nt: TGTGCCAGCATACTGGGGGCCGCGACAGATACGCAGTATTTT
cdr3_aa: CASILGAATDTQYF
d_call: -
v_call: TRBV2
cdr3_length: 14
j_call: TRBJ2-3
clone_size: -

cdr3_nt: TGTGCCAGCAGCGTGGACCTAGGCCTCGGAAACACCATATATTTT
cdr3_aa: CASSVDLGLGNTIYF
d_call: -
v_call: TRBV5-4
cdr3_length: 15
j_call: TRBJ1-3
clone_size: -

cdr3_nt: TGTGCCAGCAGTGACAATAGGAACAGCCCAAGCGGCTACACCTTC
cdr3_aa: CASSDNRNSPSGYTF
d_call: -
v_call: TRBV6-4
cdr3_length: 15
j_call: TRBJ1-2
clone_size: -

cdr3_nt: TGTGCCAGCAGTCCCACCCGGGGGGCTCCCAATGAGCAGTTCTTC
cdr3_aa: CASSPTRGAPNEQFF
d_call: -
v_call: TRBV27
cdr3_length: 15
j_call: TRBJ2-1
clone_size: -

cdr3_nt: TGTGCCAGTAGCATTAGGAGTACGGGATCCTACGAGCAGTACTTC
cdr3_aa: CASSIRSTGSYEQYF
d_call: -
v_call: TRBV19
cdr3_length: 15
j_call: TRBJ2-7
clone_size: -

cdr3_nt: TGTGCCAGCAGCCGTCTGCTGGGGTCTAGCAATCAGCCCCAGCATTTT
cdr3_aa: CASSRLLGSSNQPQHF
d_call: -
v_call: TRBV5-8
cdr3_length: 16
j_call: TRBJ1-5
clone_size: -

cdr3_nt: TGTGCCAGTAGTATTAATTCGGGGGGCCGCAATCAGCCCCAGCATTTT
cdr3_aa: CASSINSGGRNQPQHF
d_call: -
v_call: TRBV19
cdr3_length: 16
j_call: TRBJ1-5
clone_size: once

cdr3_nt: TGTGCCAGCAGTACGACTAGACAGTACTTC
cdr3_aa: CASSTTRQYF
d_call: -
v_call: TRBV2
cdr3_length: 10
j_call: TRBJ2-7
clone_size: -

cdr3_nt: TGTGCCAGCAGCTTACGACAGGCGGTGGGGAACACTGAAGCTTTCTTT
cdr3_aa: CASSLRQAVGNTEAFF
d_call: -
v_call: TRBV13
cdr3_length: 16
j_call: TRBJ1-1
clone_size: -

cdr3_nt: TGCGCCAGCAGCCTGTCGGGGGGGCAGACCGGGGAGCTGTTTTTT
cdr3_aa: CASSLSGGQTGELFF
d_call: TRBD2
v_call: TRBV5-1
cdr3_length: 15
j_call: TRBJ2-2
clone_size: few

cdr3_nt: TGTGCCAGCAGTGCATATACGCAGGGAACCGAGCAGTACTTC
cdr3_aa: CASSAYTQGTEQYF
d_call: -
v_call: TRBV6-1
cdr3_length: 14
j_call: TRBJ2-7
clone_size: -

cdr3_nt: TGTGCCATCAGGACAGGGGGTCGTGTCCCTGAAGCTTTCTTT
cdr3_aa: CAIRTGGRVPEAFF
d_call: TRBD1
v_call: TRBV10-3
cdr3_length: 14
j_call: TRBJ1-1
clone_size: -

cdr3_nt: TGTGCCAGTAGTATAGGTCACTTAGCGGGAGGGGTCACCGGGGAGCTGTTTTTT
cdr3_aa: CASSIGHLAGGVTGELFF
d_call: TRBD2
v_call: TRBV19
cdr3_length: 18
j_call: TRBJ2-2
clone_size: once

cdr3_nt: TGTGCCAGCCAGTTGTCCCTAGCGGGGACCTACGAGCAGTACTTC
cdr3_aa: CASQLSLAGTYEQYF
d_call: TRBD2
v_call: TRBV27
cdr3_length: 15
j_call: TRBJ2-7
clone_size: -

cdr3_nt: TGTGCCAGCAGCTTAGTCGGGAGGATCGGAGAGACCCAGTACTTC
cdr3_aa: CASSLVGRIGETQYF
d_call: TRBD2
v_call: TRBV7-9
cdr3_length: 15
j_call: TRBJ2-5
clone_size: -

cdr3_nt: TGTGCCAGCAGCTTAGTAGGAGAAACCGGGGAGCTGTTTTTT
cdr3_aa: CASSLVGETGELFF
d_call: -
v_call: TRBV7-6
cdr3_length: 14
j_call: TRBJ2-2
clone_size: -

cdr3_nt: TGTGCCAGCAGTGTAGACGGGGATGGGGAGACCCAGTACTTC
cdr3_aa: CASSVDGDGETQYF
d_call: -
v_call: TRBV6-1
cdr3_length: 14
j_call: TRBJ2-5
clone_size: -

cdr3_nt: TGCAGCGCCTGGACAGCCAACTATGGCTACACCTTC
cdr3_aa: CSAWTANYGYTF
d_call: -
v_call: TRBV29-1
cdr3_length: 12
j_call: TRBJ1-2
clone_size: -

cdr3_nt: TGTGCCAGCAGTCTCAAGCGGGAGGGCCTGTACGAGCAGTACTTC
cdr3_aa: CASSLKREGLYEQYF
d_call: TRBD2
v_call: TRBV5-4
cdr3_length: 15
j_call: TRBJ2-7
clone_size: -

cdr3_nt: TGTGCCAGCACCCTTCAGTGGACAGGGGGCGATGGCTACACCTTC
cdr3_aa: CASTLQWTGGDGYTF
d_call: TRBD1
v_call: TRBV6-5
cdr3_length: 15
j_call: TRBJ1-2
clone_size: -

cdr3_nt: TGTGCCAGCAGCTTAGAGGGGTTTCTAGCGGGGATCACAGATACGCAGTATTTT
cdr3_aa: CASSLEGFLAGITDTQYF
d_call: TRBD2
v_call: TRBV7-6
cdr3_length: 18
j_call: TRBJ2-3
clone_size: -

cdr3_nt: TGTGCCAGCAGCCCTACCAGGAGCTCCTACGAGCAGTACTTC
cdr3_aa: CASSPTRSSYEQYF
d_call: -
v_call: TRBV7-2
cdr3_length: 14
j_call: TRBJ2-7
clone_size: -

cdr3_nt: TGTGCCAGCTCGACAGGCATCAATGATGGCTACACCTTC
cdr3_aa: CASSTGINDGYTF
d_call: -
v_call: TRBV18
cdr3_length: 13
j_call: TRBJ1-2
clone_size: once

cdr3_nt: TGCGCCAGCCAACAGGGACTGAACACTGAAGCTTTCTTT
cdr3_aa: CASQQGLNTEAFF
d_call: -
v_call: TRBV5-1
cdr3_length: 13
j_call: TRBJ1-1
clone_size: few

cdr3_nt: TGTGCCAGCAGCCAGGACAGGGGAAATGAAAAACTGTTTTTT
cdr3_aa: CASSQDRGNEKLFF
d_call: TRBD1
v_call: TRBV5-4
cdr3_length: 14
j_call: TRBJ1-4
clone_size: -

cdr3_nt: TGTGCCAGCAGAAGGACAAGCTCCGGGGAGCTGTTTTTT
cdr3_aa: CASRRTSSGELFF
d_call: -
v_call: TRBV7-8
cdr3_length: 13
j_call: TRBJ2-2
clone_size: -

cdr3_nt: TGTGCCAGCCGCAGGCCGGGGTCCTACGAGCAGTACTTC
cdr3_aa: CASRRPGSYEQYF
d_call: -
v_call: TRBV5-6
cdr3_length: 13
j_call: TRBJ2-7
clone_size: -

cdr3_nt: TGCGCCAGCAGCTTTAGCGGGAGCCCTCAAGAGACCCAGTACTTC
cdr3_aa: CASSFSGSPQETQYF
d_call: TRBD2
v_call: TRBV5-1
cdr3_length: 15
j_call: TRBJ2-5
clone_size: -

cdr3_nt: TGTGCCAGCAATGTGGGGTCCCATAGCAATCAGCCCCAGCATTTT
cdr3_aa: CASNVGSHSNQPQHF
d_call: -
v_call: TRBV6-1
cdr3_length: 15
j_call: TRBJ1-5
clone_size: -

cdr3_nt: TGTGCCAGCAGTCCTTACAGGGTCGGGGCCAACGTCCTGACTTTC
cdr3_aa: CASSPYRVGANVLTF
d_call: -
v_call: TRBV6-1
cdr3_length: 15
j_call: TRBJ2-6
clone_size: -

cdr3_nt: TGTGCCAGCAGCCCGACCCCGGGGGCGCCCCAGCATTTT
cdr3_aa: CASSPTPGAPQHF
d_call: -
v_call: TRBV7-3
cdr3_length: 13
j_call: TRBJ1-5
clone_size: few

cdr3_nt: TGTGCCAGCAGGTTAGGGGGGTACGAGCAGTACTTC
cdr3_aa: CASRLGGYEQYF
d_call: -
v_call: TRBV6-1
cdr3_length: 12
j_call: TRBJ2-7
clone_size: -

cdr3_nt: TGTGCCAGTAGTATAGGGACGGACACCGGGGAGCTGTTTTTT
cdr3_aa: CASSIGTDTGELFF
d_call: -
v_call: TRBV19
cdr3_length: 14
j_call: TRBJ2-2
clone_size: -

cdr3_nt: TGTGCCAGCAGTAAACAGGGAGGTAGCAATCAGCCCCAGCATTTT
cdr3_aa: CASSKQGGSNQPQHF
d_call: -
v_call: TRBV6-5
cdr3_length: 15
j_call: TRBJ1-5
clone_size: -

cdr3_nt: TGTGCCAGCAGCCAAACTGGGGCCAACGTCCTGACTTTC
cdr3_aa: CASSQTGANVLTF
d_call: -
v_call: TRBV14
cdr3_length: 13
j_call: TRBJ2-6
clone_size: -

cdr3_nt: TGTGCCAGCAGCTTGGGTTTCGGGAACACTGAAGCTTTCTTT
cdr3_aa: CASSLGFGNTEAFF
d_call: -
v_call: TRBV5-6
cdr3_length: 14
j_call: TRBJ1-1
clone_size: -

cdr3_nt: TGTGCCAGCAGCTTGAACTGGGAGAGCAATCAGCCCCAGCATTTT
cdr3_aa: CASSLNWESNQPQHF
d_call: -
v_call: TRBV5-5
cdr3_length: 15
j_call: TRBJ1-5
clone_size: -

cdr3_nt: TGTGCCAGTAGTATAGGTGGTAGAGGAAACACTGAAGCTTTCTTT
cdr3_aa: CASSIGGRGNTEAFF
d_call: -
v_call: TRBV19
cdr3_length: 15
j_call: TRBJ1-1
clone_size: -

cdr3_nt: TGCGCCAGCAGCCAAGACCCGAGACAGGGGGCGGGCGAGCAGTACTTC
cdr3_aa: CASSQDPRQGAGEQYF
d_call: TRBD1
v_call: TRBV4-1
cdr3_length: 16
j_call: TRBJ2-7
clone_size: -

cdr3_nt: TGTGCCAGCAGCCCCGCCGGGAAAGAGACCCAGTACTTC
cdr3_aa: CASSPAGKETQYF
d_call: -
v_call: TRBV7-8
cdr3_length: 13
j_call: TRBJ2-5
clone_size: -

cdr3_nt: TGTGCCAGCAGCGCAAGGGACAGGCAGAACACTGAAGCTTTCTTT
cdr3_aa: CASSARDRQNTEAFF
d_call: TRBD1
v_call: TRBV7-2
cdr3_length: 15
j_call: TRBJ1-1
clone_size: -

cdr3_nt: TGTGCCAGTAGCAAGGACAGTTCGAACACTGAAGCTTTCTTT
cdr3_aa: CASSKDSSNTEAFF
d_call: -
v_call: TRBV19
cdr3_length: 14
j_call: TRBJ1-1
clone_size: -

cdr3_nt: TGCGCCAGCAGCCAAGAGTATAGCACAGATACGCAGTATTTT
cdr3_aa: CASSQEYSTDTQYF
d_call: -
v_call: TRBV4-3
cdr3_length: 14
j_call: TRBJ2-3
clone_size: -

cdr3_nt: TGTGCCAGTAGTATTGGAGGAGGGAGGGAAGAGACCCAATACTTC
cdr3_aa: CASSIGGGREETQYF
d_call: TRBD2
v_call: TRBV19
cdr3_length: 15
j_call: TRBJ2-5
clone_size: -

cdr3_nt: TGTGCCAGTAGCCAGGGGACAGGGGGTTTGGGCAATCAGCCCCAGCATTTT
cdr3_aa: CASSQGTGGLGNQPQHF
d_call: TRBD1
v_call: TRBV19
cdr3_length: 17
j_call: TRBJ1-5
clone_size: -

cdr3_nt: TGCGCCAGCAGCTTTAGGAGCGGAAACAGGGAGCTGTTTTTT
cdr3_aa: CASSFRSGNRELFF
d_call: -
v_call: TRBV5-1
cdr3_length: 14
j_call: TRBJ2-2
clone_size: once

cdr3_nt: TGTGCCAGCAGCGGAGGGTGGACTGAAGCTTTCTTT
cdr3_aa: CASSGGWTEAFF
d_call: -
v_call: TRBV27
cdr3_length: 12
j_call: TRBJ1-1
clone_size: -

cdr3_nt: TGTGCCAGCTCACCACCGAGACAGCGCACCTACGAGCAGTACTTC
cdr3_aa: CASSPPRQRTYEQYF
d_call: -
v_call: TRBV18
cdr3_length: 15
j_call: TRBJ2-7
clone_size: -

cdr3_nt: TGTGCCAGTAACCAAAGGGGGCCGAACACCGGGGAGCTGTTTTTT
cdr3_aa: CASNQRGPNTGELFF
d_call: TRBD1
v_call: TRBV19
cdr3_length: 15
j_call: TRBJ2-2
clone_size: -

cdr3_nt: TGTGCCAGCAGAAAGAAAACTAGCTTACAAGAGACCCAGTACTTC
cdr3_aa: CASRKKTSLQETQYF
d_call: -
v_call: TRBV6-6
cdr3_length: 15
j_call: TRBJ2-5
clone_size: once

cdr3_nt: TGTGCCAGCAGCTTAGACGGTTATGGGGGGAGCTATGGCTACACCTTC
cdr3_aa: CASSLDGYGGSYGYTF
d_call: -
v_call: TRBV7-8
cdr3_length: 16
j_call: TRBJ1-2
clone_size: -

cdr3_nt: TGTGCCAGCAGTGAAGGTGGGGGGACAGCTTACGAGCAGTACTTC
cdr3_aa: CASSEGGGTAYEQYF
d_call: -
v_call: TRBV2
cdr3_length: 15
j_call: TRBJ2-7
clone_size: -

cdr3_nt: TGTGCCATCAGGGACAGGGCGTACGAGCAGTACTTC
cdr3_aa: CAIRDRAYEQYF
d_call: TRBD1
v_call: TRBV10-3
cdr3_length: 12
j_call: TRBJ2-7
clone_size: -